This TCR beta chain comes out of a study of blood T cell repertoires in COVID-19. Study background: Specimens from acute and convalescent COVID-19 originated in the United States, Italy and Spain. Nucleic acid was either cDNA or gDNA, and it came from T cells, B-cell-depleted T cells, or PBMCs.

Original processing notes: Scientists estimated how many nucleated cells there were by amplifying reference gene primers. TCRdb's table, derived via immunoSEQ multiplex PCR, lists solely in-frame clones and lacks some. V and J calls and clone size are copied from that table; D and trimming were computed from the DNA. The sample lists around 180,000 clones, roughly 84% occurring once. With V trimmed by 4 bases and J by 5 bases, 22 bases remained unmatched. Per the germline V gene, CDR1 is SGHRS and CDR2 is YFSETQ. This CDR3 contains 20 residues. The specimen sequenced was peripheral blood. J is TRBJ2-5 and V is TRBV5-1; 11 nucleotides align to TRBD2. This TCR derives from a woman older than 75 with active or convalescent COVID-19. The CDR3 nucleotides are TGCGCCAGCAGCCCCAAACAAAACCACCTACTAGCGGGAGAGCTTGAGACCCAGTACTTC. This sequence encodes CASSPKQNHLLAGELETQYF.